This TCR beta chain was captured in a study of response to subunit inactivated influenza vaccine. Regarding the study as a whole: Every seasonal influenza vaccination brings in few new T cells, the authors suggested.

This clonotype was detected a few times. Its antigen is unknown. From the RT-PCR reads, TCRdb called clonotypes with MiXCR, one entry per CDR3 protein. The profile shows a few hundred thousand distinct CDR3 sequences, around a fifth of them singletons. The CDR3 is made up of 14 amino acids. CDR1 SGHRS and CDR2 YFSETQ come from the germline V gene. V was clipped by 4 bases and J by 0 bases, with 11 bases between them. The chain employs TRBV5-1 and TRBJ2-7, with D possibly TRBD2 on 6 matching bases. This clonotype originated in a man between 50 and 69 years old who received an inactivated influenza vaccine. The material sequenced was PBMCs from blood, taken about 20 months after vaccination. Here the CDR3 reads CASSLTSLSYEQYF. Here the CDR3 DNA reads TGCGCCAGCAGCCTAACTAGCCTCTCCTACGAGCAGTACTTC.